What follows describes a single T cell receptor (beta chain). Its antigen is as yet unknown. TCRdb fed the 5' RACE reads into MiXCR, producing one record per CDR3 protein. This sample has fewer than 700,000 distinct CDR3 sequences, with roughly a fifth found just once. J gave up 4 bases and V 4 bases, and 18 bases lay outside the gene matches. Germline CDR1 reads ENHRY; CDR2 reads SYGVKD. CDR3 length: 19 residues. This entry is derived from a study of T-cell memory formation after mild COVID-19. The study's findings and limits: The SARS-CoV-2 specificity of second-wave clones reaching peak at day 37 remained unverified. Memory cells collected pre-infection included some clones that later responded, suggesting cross-reactive memory joined.

The clonotype was recovered from an adult woman who had mild COVID-19 (a few samples of this study predate the infection). Cell type and time point are not known. The V call is TRBV10-3, the J call TRBJ2-1; 8 nucleotides align to TRBD1. The sequenced sample was PBMCs or a T cell subset sorted from them (not recorded which). The CDR3 nucleotides are TGTGCCATCAGTGGCTACAATGCCTCAGGGGGCGCGAGGTACAATGAGCAGTTCTTC. Translating it yields CAISGYNASGGARYNEQFF.